The present T cell receptor beta chain was sequenced within a study of CD8 T cells in ankylosing spondylitis. Overall study findings and caveats: Clones linked to disease were reported to show significant enrichment in matched ankylosing spondylitis synovial fluid. Apparently characteristic of ankylosing spondylitis blood was a TCR beta motif (about eight highly homologous variants).

Quantitative molecular-barcoded 5'-RACE generated the TCR beta libraries. TCRdb redid the calling of the 5' RACE reads with MiXCR, one entry per CDR3 protein. The repertoire holds about 800,000 distinct CDR3 sequences, with 12% as singletons. This clonotype came up many times. No antigen is known for it. The receptor's source is a male donor with ankylosing spondylitis. The sample consisted of blood, either unsorted or a sorted T cell fraction (not recorded which).

CDR3 coding DNA: TGCAGTGCTAGCCCTCTAGCGGGAGTGGAGACCCAGTACTTC. It translates to CSASPLAGVETQYF. The chain employs TRBV20-1 and TRBJ2-5; TRBD2 agrees at 10 bases. The CDR3 totals 14 residues. CDR1 and CDR2 (germline): DFQATT, SNEGSKA (reference sequence). V lost 3 bases, J lost 5 bases, and 6 bases stayed unmatched.